This T cell receptor beta chain was recovered during a study of technical replicates of blood from a handful of donors. The junction had 12 bases not matched to a gene; V was cut back by 1 base and J by 4 bases. Looked up from germline, CDR1 is ENHRY and CDR2 is SYGVKD. The CDR3 length is 19 residues. Profiled with immunoSEQ multiplex PCR; TCRdb holds only in-frame clones, not every one. The sample holds over 50,000 clones, 75% to 90% seen once. The chain is built from TRBV10-3 and TRBJ2-7; 14 nucleotides line up with TRBD2. This clonotype was obtained from a human donor in good health. Some clones in this sample may be carry-over from other donors' samples. The sample consisted of PBMCs. CDR3 amino acids: CAISEFHPTSGRARYEQYF. CDR3 sequence (DNA): TGTGCCATCAGTGAGTTTCATCCGACTAGCGGGAGGGCCAGATACGAGCAGTACTTC.